This T cell receptor (beta chain) derives from a study of T-cell memory formation after mild COVID-19. Study at large: There were largely donor-specific TCR clusters.

UMIs and sample barcodes were carried by the TCR alpha and TCR beta cDNA libraries that 5'RACE produced using constant-segment primers. TCRdb reprocessed the 5' RACE reads with MiXCR, giving one entry per CDR3 protein. The sample includes fewer than 200,000 distinct CDR3 sequences, roughly 13% seen only once; the top ten take 2.5% to 3.5%. Whole-study results and caveats: Pre-infection memory showed some responding clones, and this suggested that cross-reactive memory joined.

About this clonotype: Its matching antigen is unknown.

Germline CDR1 and CDR2: MNHEY and SVGAGI. V lost 5 bases and J lost 2; bases outside the gene matches: 5. The CDR3 covers 14 residues. Sequenced: PBMCs or a T cell subset sorted from them (not recorded which). The V and J genes are TRBV6-5 and TRBJ2-5; 7 nucleotides line up with TRBD2. This TCR derives from a man aged 18 to 30 who had mild COVID-19 (a few samples of this study predate the infection). Cell type and time point are not known. The CDR3 reads CASSPWTRQETQYF. The CDR3 bases are TGTGCCAGCAGTCCCTGGACTAGACAAGAGACCCAGTACTTC.